What follows is one T cell receptor (beta chain) and its context. Its target is unknown. Germline CDR1 reads KGHSH; CDR2 reads LQKENI. The CDR3 has 15 residues. V shed 5 bases, J shed 2 bases, and the junction held 5 bases outside the gene matches. The data were taken from a study of Ad26.COV2.S vaccination and SARS-CoV-2 variants. Study overall: Donor got 5x10^10 or 1x10^11 viral particles of Ad26.COV2.S.

Measured with immunoSEQ multiplex PCR; TCRdb has only the in-frame clones, and not every one. The data hold some 420,000 clones, with 70% to 90% observed a single time. Findings and caveats of the study: Breadth of non-spike TCRs did not differ between vaccinees and placebo recipients. Breadth, reportedly substantial, characterized the spike-specific CD8+ and CD4+ T cell responses after vaccination.

Treatment indicated: 19 received Ad26.COV2.S at low or high dose, single or two shots; 5 received placebo; per-sample allocation not given. Day 63 after the first injection of vaccine or placebo was the sampling time. What was given as vaccine was an Ad26 vector encoding Wuhan-strain SARS-CoV-2 spike. This material consisted of peripheral blood, taken in a trial of Ad26.COV2.S vaccine versus placebo. The receptor was derived from a person aged 18-65 years who received the Ad26.COV2.S COVID-19 vaccine or a placebo. V is TRBV18 and J is TRBJ1-3, with 8 nucleotides matching TRBD1. For the CDR3, the DNA is TGTGCCAGCTCAGACGACAGGGGAGCTGGAAACACCATATATTTT. It translates to CASSDDRGAGNTIYF.